The present T cell receptor (beta chain) was sequenced within a study of regulatory T cells in long-lasting Graves disease. Across the study: Antithyroid drug intake by newly diagnosed Graves' patients had lasted under 3 months.

Germline-derived CDR1 and CDR2 are MNHNS and SASEGT. V gave up 6 bases and J gave up 3 bases; unmatched junction bases: 10. The CDR3 loop spans 17 amino acids. Time point of the sample: newly diagnosed GD, antithyroid drugs for less than 3 months. Extracted PBMC RNA gave rise to the TCR library. This clonotype was seen a few times. The antigen is not known. Regarding the study as a whole: Persistent patients shared some 2,900 public clonotypes among themselves. Newly diagnosed patients shared fewer, at about 890. TRBV28, TRBJ1-2 and TRBJ2-5 emerged as the favored segments in persistent disease. TCR diversity was lower in persistent than newly diagnosed Graves' disease.

According to the study, TCR beta libraries were built with iRepertoire HTBI primers and CDR3-region Arm-PCR. From the multiplex PCR reads, TCRdb called clonotypes with MiXCR, one entry per CDR3 protein. The sample has under 300,000 distinct CDR3 sequences; around a sixth are singletons. These data also formed part of another study, on T cells in Graves' hyperthyroidism and ophthalmopathy.

This chain connects TRBV6-1 to TRBJ2-3, with 12 bases matching TRBD2. The source material was peripheral blood mononuclear cells (PBMCs), sampled at new diagnosis, from a patient treated with antithyroid drugs. This sequence originates from a woman between 25 and 40 years old with Graves disease. CDR3 coding DNA: TGTGCCAGCAGACGCGACAGTCTAGCGGGGGGGACAGATACGCAGTATTTT. Encoded protein: CASRRDSLAGGTDTQYF.